This entry concerns a single T cell receptor beta chain. The antigen is undetermined. This record belongs to a study of monozygotic twins with inflammatory bowel disease. CDR3 length: 12 residues. Germline V lookup: CDR1 SGHRS, CDR2 YFSETQ. The study, taken as a whole, reports: Separate T cell subtypes could not be resolved from one another.

TCRdb reprocessed the 5' RACE reads and keeps a single row for each CDR3 protein, giving no DNA. Its clone listing holds about 160,000 distinct CDR3 sequences. The sequencing sample was made of blood. The chain is built from TRBV5-1 and TRBJ2-5; the TRBD1 assignment by TCRdb is unverifiable without DNA. This sequence was found in a human donor with ulcerative colitis or Crohn's disease, or a healthy co-twin of an affected twin (not recorded which). The CDR3 is CASRGAQETQYF.